What follows are 27 T cell receptor beta chains derived from one specimen sequenced in a study of human CD8 memory T cell subsets. Sequencing libraries of TCR beta were made by UMI-labeled 5' RACE. Following a re-call of the 5' RACE reads, TCRdb has one entry per CDR3 protein and lacks DNA. The sample holds 7,000 to 8,500 distinct CDR3 sequences. The sequencing sample was made of CD8+ T cells from PBMCs. Every receptor here comes from a human donor in good health.

The V call is TRBV20-1, the J call TRBJ2-7; TCRdb outputs TRBD2, but without DNA this stays unchecked. CDR3 size: 14 residues. CDR1 and CDR2 (germline): DFQATT, SNEGSKA (reference sequence). CDR3: CSAIVAGGPGEQYF.

The rearrangement uses TRBV5-4 and TRBJ2-1; the D call of TRBD1 rests on TCRdb alone, since no DNA is present to check it. Germline-derived CDR1 and CDR2 are SGHNT and YYREEE (reference sequence). The CDR3 contains 15 residues. CDR3 loop: CASSHRDRDPDEQFF.

The rearrangement joins TRBV6-5 to TRBJ2-3. Per the germline V gene, CDR1 is MNHEY and CDR2 is SVGAGI. The CDR3 is 15 residues long. The CDR3 here is CASSRRTGHTDTQYF.

The chain joins TRBV7-9 to TRBJ2-4; TCRdb designates TRBD2, a call that cannot be tested without DNA. The germline CDR1 and CDR2 sequences are SEHNR and FQNEAQ (reference sequence). The CDR3 is 16 amino acids. This chain's CDR3 is CASSFYEGPGKNIQYF.

The J gene is TRBJ1-2, the V gene TRBV7-8; TCRdb reports TRBD1, a call that lacks DNA to check it against. The germline CDR1 and CDR2 sequences are SGHVS and FQNEAQ. The CDR3 has 16 amino acids. The CDR3 region is CASSLSPGGEIYGYTF.

The CDR3 region is CASSPGTSGSQTQYF. V is TRBV7-9 and J is TRBJ2-5; there is no DNA to check the TCRdb D call of TRBD2. Germline CDR1 is SEHNR and CDR2 is FQNEAQ (reference sequence). The CDR3 runs to 15 residues.

The chain carries TRBV25-1 and TRBJ2-1; TCRdb indicates TRBD1, and absent DNA this call remains unverified. The CDR3 consists of 16 residues. In germline, CDR1 is MGHDK, CDR2 SYGVNS. This chain's CDR3 is CASSEVGQREYNEQFF.

This chain joins TRBV7-9 and TRBJ2-3; checking the TCRdb D call of TRBD2 is not possible without DNA. This CDR3 is 14 amino acids long. Germline-derived CDR1 and CDR2 are SEHNR and FQNEAQ (reference sequence). The CDR3 spells CASSPPSATDTQYF. Full variable domain (remainder filled in from reference TRBV7-9 and TRBJ2-3): DTGVSQNPRHKITKRGQNVTFRCDPISEHNRLYWYRQTLGQGPEFLTYFQNEAQLEKSRLLSDRFSAERPKGSFSTLEIQRTEQGDSAMYLCASSPPSATDTQYFGPGTRLTVL.

The chain recombines TRBV29-1 with TRBJ2-1; TCRdb calls TRBD2, which cannot be checked without DNA. The germline V gene has CDR1 SQVTM and CDR2 ANQGSEA. This CDR3 is 11 amino acids long. The CDR3 sequence: CSANKREGTFF.

The chain carries TRBV27 and TRBJ2-2; the TRBD1 assignment by TCRdb is unverifiable without DNA. From germline, CDR1 is MNHEY and CDR2 SMNVEV (reference sequence). The CDR3 sequence is 16 residues long. The CDR3 loop reads CASSPVGTGLTGELFF.

The J gene is TRBJ2-2, the V gene TRBV27. The CDR3 length is 14 residues. Germline CDR1 is MNHEY and CDR2 is SMNVEV (reference sequence). This chain's CDR3 is CASQMFPNTGELFF.

CDR3 residues: CASRDTVRDEQYF. This chain joins TRBV12-3 or TRBV12-4 and TRBJ2-7; checking the TCRdb D call of TRBD1 is not possible without DNA. This CDR3 comprises 13 residues.

By frequency, this clonotype is medium-sized. The chain uses TRBV7-9 and TRBJ2-1. Germline assignment: CDR1 SEHNR and CDR2 FQNEAQ (reference sequence). The CDR3 contains 15 residues. CDR3 in amino acids: CASSSSLESHNEQFF.

The chain recombines TRBV20-1 with TRBJ2-1; TCRdb indicates TRBD2, and absent DNA this call remains unverified. Germline V gene lookup returns CDR1 DFQATT and CDR2 SNEGSKA (reference sequence). The CDR3 loop spans 15 amino acids. CDR3 residues: CSGTRTSSFYNEQFF.

In terms of frequency, this clonotype is medium-sized. The chain links TRBV4-1 to TRBJ1-4; TCRdb gives TRBD1 as the D gene, but with no DNA this cannot be confirmed. In germline, CDR1 is MGHRA, CDR2 YSYEKL. The CDR3 runs 15 residues. This CDR3 reads CASSLTGGSNEKLFF.

The chain couples TRBV30 to TRBJ2-2; TCRdb's D gene call, TRBD2, goes unchecked for lack of DNA. The V gene's germline CDR1 is GTSNPN and CDR2 SVGIG (reference sequence). This CDR3 contains 14 residues. This CDR3 reads CAWSVMGGAGELFF.

This CDR3 reads CASSPAPGPSYNEQFF. V and J are TRBV18 and TRBJ2-1; TCRdb outputs TRBD1, but without DNA this stays unchecked. Germline CDR1 reads KGHSH; CDR2 reads LQKENI. The CDR3 runs 16 residues.

The rearrangement joins TRBV5-8 to TRBJ1-1; TCRdb outputs TRBD1, but without DNA this stays unchecked. This CDR3 has 16 amino acids. Germline CDR1 and CDR2: SGHTS and YDEGEE. CDR3 residues: CASSSTGQGRYTEAFF.

The rearrangement links TRBV12-3 or TRBV12-4 to TRBJ2-1; TCRdb returns TRBD2, unconfirmable since there is no DNA. The CDR3 contains 14 residues. The CDR3 reads CASSPGLAIAEQFF.

CDR3: CASRVSGTDAYEQYF. The chain joins TRBV7-8 to TRBJ2-7; the D call of TRBD1 rests on TCRdb alone, since no DNA is present to check it. This CDR3 has 15 residues. The germline V gene has CDR1 SGHVS and CDR2 FQNEAQ. Variable domain in full (rest from reference TRBV7-8 and TRBJ2-7): GAGVSQSPRYKVAKRGQDVALRCDPISGHVSLFWYQQALGQGPEFLTYFQNEAQLDKSGLPSDRFFAERPEGSVSTLKIQRTQQEDSAVYLCASRVSGTDAYEQYFGPGTRLTVT.

V gene TRBV10-1 combines with J gene TRBJ1-2. This CDR3 is built from 13 residues. Germline V gene lookup returns CDR1 WNHNN and CDR2 SYGVQD (reference sequence). This chain's CDR3 is CASSFGSNYGYTF.

The chain employs TRBV5-1 and TRBJ2-7. The CDR3 spans 15 residues. Germline V gene data show CDR1 as SGHRS and CDR2 as YFSETQ. CDR3 amino acids: CASSLGNQVPYEQYF.

This sequence joins TRBV11-2 and TRBJ2-1; TCRdb calls TRBD2, which cannot be checked without DNA. The CDR3 runs 15 residues. Germline lookup yields CDR1 SGHAT and CDR2 FQNNGV. CDR3 sequence: CASSPTSGSYNEQFF.

This sequence joins TRBV28 and TRBJ1-3; TCRdb lists TRBD1, though no DNA is available to test this call. There are 13 residues in the CDR3. Germline lookup yields CDR1 MDHEN and CDR2 SYDVKM. The CDR3 sequence is CASRGVSGNTIYF. The full variable domain, with the rest looked up from reference TRBV28 and TRBJ1-3, is DVKVTQSSRYLVKRTGEKVFLECVQDMDHENMFWYRQDPGLGLRLIYFSYDVKMKEKGDIPEGYSVSREKKERFSLILESASTNQTSMYLCASRGVSGNTIYFGEGSWLTVV.

This chain joins TRBV28 and TRBJ2-7; TCRdb's assignment of TRBD2 cannot be checked, as there is no DNA. Germline CDR1 is MDHEN and CDR2 is SYDVKM. This CDR3 region has 14 residues. CDR3 sequence: CASSFSSGDYEQYF. The full variable domain, completed using reference TRBV28 and TRBJ2-7, is DVKVTQSSRYLVKRTGEKVFLECVQDMDHENMFWYRQDPGLGLRLIYFSYDVKMKEKGDIPEGYSVSREKKERFSLILESASTNQTSMYLCASSFSSGDYEQYFGPGTRLTVT.

The chain carries TRBV28 and TRBJ2-7. From germline, CDR1 is MDHEN and CDR2 SYDVKM. This CDR3 has 15 residues. CDR3 protein: CASSEPFGGFYEQYF. Together with reference TRBV28 and TRBJ2-7, the CDR3 gives the full variable domain: DVKVTQSSRYLVKRTGEKVFLECVQDMDHENMFWYRQDPGLGLRLIYFSYDVKMKEKGDIPEGYSVSREKKERFSLILESASTNQTSMYLCASSEPFGGFYEQYFGPGTRLTVT.

The V and J genes are TRBV11-2 and TRBJ2-2. Germline V gene sequence: CDR1 SGHAT, CDR2 FQNNGV. The CDR3 runs 11 residues. The CDR3 loop reads CASSGPGELFF.